This TCR beta chain comes out of a study of CD8 T cells in ankylosing spondylitis. Regarding the study as a whole: Made up of roughly 8 highly homologous variants, a TCR beta motif appeared characteristic of ankylosing spondylitis blood.

Germline CDR1 and CDR2: LGHDT and YNNKEL (reference sequence). The CDR3 length is 14 residues. V lost 3 bases, J lost 1 base, and 1 base stayed unmatched. At least ten counts were recorded for this clonotype. Antigen: not known. From the 5' RACE reads, TCRdb called clonotypes with MiXCR, one entry per CDR3 protein. This table has over 700,000 distinct CDR3 sequences, under 20% appearing once. The receptor was isolated from a male donor with ankylosing spondylitis. The specimen was blood, either unsorted or a sorted T cell fraction (not recorded which). This chain connects TRBV3-1 to TRBJ1-1, with 8 bases fitting TRBD1. CDR3 bases: TGTGCCAGCAGCCACGGGACAGGGAACACTGAAGCTTTCTTT. It specifies CASSHGTGNTEAFF.